This T cell receptor beta chain was obtained from a study of blood T cell repertoires in COVID-19. Study context: The analysed material was cDNA or gDNA that came from T cells, B-cell-depleted T cells, or PBMCs.

Clones were read by immunoSEQ multiplex PCR, and TCRdb kept only the in-frame ones, dropping some. The data contain approximately 290,000 clones, around 81% of them singletons. From germline, CDR1 is SGHNT and CDR2 YYREEE (reference sequence). The CDR3 runs to 13 residues. V lost 3 bases, J lost 4 bases, and 7 bases lay in between. Sequencing input: peripheral blood. The TCR comes from a person aged 70 to 79 with COVID-19, enrolled during active disease. The chain couples TRBV5-4 to TRBJ2-2; a possible D gene is TRBD2 (6 bases). The CDR3 loop reads CASSWDFTGELFF. The DNA for the CDR3 is TGTGCCAGCAGCTGGGACTTCACCGGGGAGCTGTTTTTT.